This T cell receptor (beta chain) was sequenced in a study of identical twins. This clonotype appeared many times. This CDR3 is 13 amino acids long. Trimming cost V 6 bases and J 5 bases, with 11 bases left between them. TCRdb analysed the 5' RACE reads with MiXCR anew, one entry per CDR3 protein. The profile shows approximately 680,000 distinct CDR3 sequences, about 7% of them singletons. Another study also made use of these data, one on yellow fever vaccine responses in identical twins.

The sequenced sample consisted of PBMCs. The sequence derives from a young woman in good health. The chain carries TRBV12-3 or TRBV12-4 and TRBJ2-1; D may match TRBD1 or TRBD2 (5 bases each). The CDR3, as DNA: TGTGCCAGCAGCCGTCTGGGGGACAATGAGCAGTTCTTC. This encodes CASSRLGDNEQFF.